This is a list of T cell receptor beta chains from one sample in a study of T cell repertoires in cytomegalovirus infection. Using its own MiXCR run on the reads, TCRdb lists one record per CDR3 protein. The sample holds some 300,000 distinct CDR3 sequences, around 9.1% seen once. The sequencing sample was made of PBMCs. The receptors originated from a human donor in good health (CMV status not recorded). Some clones in this sample may be carry-over from other donors' samples. The CDR3 runs from the conserved cysteine through the conserved F or W. The order of the fields is clone size, CDR3 length, J gene, D gene, V gene, CDR3 DNA, CDR3 protein. D genes are given only for firm matches. Clone size is not always given. Where it is, it says once, few, many or a class for expanded clones.

clone size: -
CDR3 length: 12
J gene: TRBJ1-1
D gene: -
V gene: TRBV11-3
CDR3 DNA: TGTGCCAGCAGCTTAGACGGCGGGGCAGCTTTCTTT
CDR3 protein: CASSLDGGAAFF

clone size: many
CDR3 length: 16
J gene: TRBJ2-3
D gene: -
V gene: TRBV7-2
CDR3 DNA: TGTGCCAGCAGCTTACATGCGGGGGCCCCCACAGATACGCAGTATTTT
CDR3 protein: CASSLHAGAPTDTQYF

clone size: many
CDR3 length: 15
J gene: TRBJ2-7
D gene: TRBD1
V gene: TRBV19
CDR3 DNA: TGTGCCAGTAGTCTCTGGACAGGGGGTACCTACGAGCAGTACTTC
CDR3 protein: CASSLWTGGTYEQYF

clone size: many
CDR3 length: 15
J gene: TRBJ1-1
D gene: -
V gene: TRBV7-9
CDR3 DNA: TGTGCCAGCAGCCCACGGGGGGACGGCGTCACTGAAGCTTTCTTT
CDR3 protein: CASSPRGDGVTEAFF

clone size: -
CDR3 length: 12
J gene: TRBJ1-2
D gene: -
V gene: TRBV20-1
CDR3 DNA: TGCAGTGCTGCATTGGGGTTATATGGCTACACCTTC
CDR3 protein: CSAALGLYGYTF

clone size: many
CDR3 length: 15
J gene: TRBJ1-5
D gene: -
V gene: TRBV7-9
CDR3 DNA: TGTGCCAGCAGCCTCGGGGGGCAACGCAATCAGCCCCAGCATTTT
CDR3 protein: CASSLGGQRNQPQHF

clone size: many
CDR3 length: 15
J gene: TRBJ2-3
D gene: -
V gene: TRBV20-1
CDR3 DNA: TGCAGTGCTAGAGTCGAGGGGGGGCCGGTGAATACGCAGTATTTT
CDR3 protein: CSARVEGGPVNTQYF

clone size: few
CDR3 length: 17
J gene: TRBJ2-2
D gene: TRBD2
V gene: TRBV19
CDR3 DNA: TGTGCCAGTAGTATCAGCGGGGGGGCCGCGAACACCGGGGAGCTGTTTTTT
CDR3 protein: CASSISGGAANTGELFF

clone size: many
CDR3 length: 13
J gene: TRBJ1-5
D gene: -
V gene: TRBV29-1
CDR3 DNA: TGCAGCGTCGCACAGGGAGGACCCCAGCCCCAGCATTTT
CDR3 protein: CSVAQGGPQPQHF

clone size: many
CDR3 length: 14
J gene: TRBJ2-3
D gene: TRBD2
V gene: TRBV2
CDR3 DNA: TGTGCCAGCGGGATAGCGGGGAGCACAGATACGCAGTATTTT
CDR3 protein: CASGIAGSTDTQYF

clone size: many
CDR3 length: 13
J gene: TRBJ2-7
D gene: -
V gene: TRBV27
CDR3 DNA: TGTGCCAGCAGTTTCCGGAACTCCTACGAGCAGTACTTC
CDR3 protein: CASSFRNSYEQYF

clone size: few
CDR3 length: 15
J gene: TRBJ1-2
D gene: -
V gene: TRBV29-1
CDR3 DNA: TGCAGCGTTGAAGATCATCCCGAGATCGGGTATGGCTACACCTTC
CDR3 protein: CSVEDHPEIGYGYTF

clone size: many
CDR3 length: 14
J gene: TRBJ2-7
D gene: -
V gene: TRBV12-3/TRBV12-4
CDR3 DNA: TGTGCCAGCAGTTTCACAGGACTCTCCTACGAGCAGTACTTC
CDR3 protein: CASSFTGLSYEQYF

clone size: few
CDR3 length: 18
J gene: TRBJ2-6
D gene: TRBD1
V gene: TRBV27
CDR3 DNA: TGTGCCAGCAGTCCCCGACGGGACAGCTTCTCTGGGGCCAACGTCCTGACTTTC
CDR3 protein: CASSPRRDSFSGANVLTF

clone size: -
CDR3 length: 18
J gene: TRBJ2-2
D gene: TRBD2
V gene: TRBV3-1
CDR3 DNA: TGTGCCAGCAGCCAAGGCCCTTGCGGGGGGATTTGGAGCGGGGAGCTGTTTTTT
CDR3 protein: CASSQGPCGGIWSGELFF